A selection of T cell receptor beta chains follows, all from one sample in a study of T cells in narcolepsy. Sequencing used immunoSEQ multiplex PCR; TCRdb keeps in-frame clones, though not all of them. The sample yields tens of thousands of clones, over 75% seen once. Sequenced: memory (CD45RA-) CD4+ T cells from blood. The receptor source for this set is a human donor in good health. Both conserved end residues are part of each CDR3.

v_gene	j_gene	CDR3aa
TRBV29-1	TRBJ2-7	CSVLSGGASYEQYF
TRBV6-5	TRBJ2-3	CASSIARGRADTQYF
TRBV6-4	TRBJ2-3	CASSDSEVAGVGTDTQYF
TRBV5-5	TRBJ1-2	CASSFRGYGYTF
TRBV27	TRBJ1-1	CASVTDRANMNTEAFF
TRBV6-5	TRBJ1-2	CASSPIGGKYGYTF
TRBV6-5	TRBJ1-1	CASSPGRGITEAFF
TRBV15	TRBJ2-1	CATSSSREVGSYNEQFF
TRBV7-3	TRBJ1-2	CASSLLSRASYTF
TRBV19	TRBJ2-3	CASCGGLTDTQYF
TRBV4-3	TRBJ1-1	CASSQILGGGTEAFF
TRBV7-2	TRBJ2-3	CASSQPGADTQYF
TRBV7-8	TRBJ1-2	CASSPDRGLYGYTF
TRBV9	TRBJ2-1	CASSVDSGANEQFF
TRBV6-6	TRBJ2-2	CASKAQFANTGELFF
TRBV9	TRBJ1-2	CASSLTGDGYTF
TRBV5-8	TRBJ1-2	CASSLDRPRPSNYGYTF
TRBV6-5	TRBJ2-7	CASSPDRGRYEQYF
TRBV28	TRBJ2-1	CASTTRNEQFF
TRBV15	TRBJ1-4	CATSKGATTNEKLFF
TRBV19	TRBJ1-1	CASSIDGSWTEAFF
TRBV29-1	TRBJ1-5	CSVGGTGGLGDNQPQHF
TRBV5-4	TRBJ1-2	CASSLARARGYTF
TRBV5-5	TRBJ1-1	CASSLLPTGKGNTEAFF
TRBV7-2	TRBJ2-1	CASRGLGPSYNEQFF